These 12 T cell receptor beta chains were all obtained from the same sample, sequenced in a study of blood T cell repertoires in COVID-19. Profiled with immunoSEQ multiplex PCR; TCRdb holds only in-frame clones, not every one. This table has about 270,000 clones, approximately 86% appearing once. The sequenced sample was PBMCs or T cells enriched from blood (not recorded which). These TCRs come from a woman between 18 and 29 years old who had recovered from COVID-19.

The chain recombines TRBV7-9 with TRBJ2-3; D perhaps matches TRBD1 (5 bases). CDR3 length: 16 residues. The V gene lost 5 bases and the J gene lost 6 bases, with 21 bases spanning the gap. Per germline, CDR1 SEHNR and CDR2 FQNEAQ (reference sequence). The CDR3 reads CASSRIQESYWDTQYF. CDR3 in DNA: TGTGCCAGCAGCCGAATACAGGAAAGTTATTGGGATACGCAGTATTTT.

This clone was counted only a few times. This sequence joins TRBV10-3 and TRBJ2-1, with 8 bases aligning to TRBD2. The V and J ends lost 3 bases and 2 bases, in that order; junction bases with no gene match: 9. Looked up from germline, CDR1 is ENHRY and CDR2 is SYGVKD. The CDR3 is made up of 17 amino acids. DNA of the CDR3: TGTGCCATCAGTGACCCCACGGGGCGGGGGGCCTACAATGAGCAGTTCTTC. Protein product: CAISDPTGRGAYNEQFF.

V usage is TRBV19 and J usage is TRBJ1-2; 8 bases are a match to TRBD1. The CDR3 covers 14 residues. Germline trimming cut 4 bases from V and 6 bases from J; bases unmatched to any gene: 7. The germline V gene encodes CDR1 LNHDA and CDR2 SQIVND (reference sequence). The CDR3 coding sequence is TGTGCCAGTAGTACGGCCCGGACAGGGCATGGCTACACCTTC. The encoded protein is CASSTARTGHGYTF.

This clone was observed at least ten times. The genes are TRBV4-1 and TRBJ1-4, with TRBD1 as a possible D gene (5 bases). CDR3 length: 19 residues. V was trimmed by 3 bases and J by 6 bases, leaving 26 bases between them. Germline V gene data show CDR1 as MGHRA and CDR2 as YSYEKL. In DNA, the CDR3 is TGCGCCAGCAGCCAGATCCAGGACAAAAGTGCAGATGGGGATGAAAAACTGTTTTTT. Amino acids: CASSQIQDKSADGDEKLFF.

This clone appeared a few times. The chain has TRBV7-2 and TRBJ2-1, with 11 bases fitting TRBD2. Looked up from germline, CDR1 is SGHTA and CDR2 is FQGNSA. With V trimmed by 1 base and J by 10 bases, 6 bases remained unmatched. The CDR3 contains 15 residues. In DNA, the CDR3 is TGTGCCAGCAGCTTAGGTAGCGGGGGGGCGTGGGAGCAGTTCTTC. It codes for CASSLGSGGAWEQFF.

The chain's CDR3 is CASSQADRAHIQYF. CDR3 in DNA: TGCGCCAGCAGCCAGGCGGACAGGGCTCACATTCAGTACTTC. The gene calls are TRBV4-1 and TRBJ2-4, with TRBD1 matching 8 bases. The CDR3 runs 14 residues. V dropped 3 bases and J dropped 8; count of bases not matched to a gene: 6. Germline V lookup: CDR1 MGHRA, CDR2 YSYEKL.

The CDR3 nucleotides are TGCAGCGTTGAAAGGAGGTCAGGGGGCCTGAACACTGAAGCTTTCTTT. This translates into CSVERRSGGLNTEAFF. The rearrangement links TRBV29-1 to TRBJ1-1; 8 nucleotides match TRBD1. This CDR3 comprises 16 residues. CDR1 and CDR2 (germline): SQVTM, ANQGSEA. J lost 0 bases, V lost 2 bases, and 8 bases had no gene match.

The chain couples TRBV29-1 to TRBJ1-2; 8 positions match TRBD1. V was clipped by 0 bases and J by 2 bases; unmatched bases: 2. The CDR3 has 14 amino acids. In germline, CDR1 is SQVTM, CDR2 ANQGSEA. The CDR3 sequence is CSVEEWTGNYGYTF. The CDR3 bases are TGCAGCGTTGAAGAGTGGACAGGGAACTATGGCTACACCTTC. Full variable domain (outside the CDR3, taken from reference TRBV29-1 and TRBJ1-2): SAVISQKPSRDICQRGTSLTIQCQVDSQVTMMFWYRQQPGQSLTLIATANQGSEATYESGFVIDKFPISRPNLTFSTLTVSNMSPEDSSIYLCSVEEWTGNYGYTFGSGTRLTVV.

For the CDR3, the DNA is TGTGCCAGCAGTGATGAAATTTTTTTGGACATAAAACCGGGCTACACCTTC. This sequence encodes CASSDEIFLDIKPGYTF. The genes are TRBV2 and TRBJ1-2; possible D gene TRBD1, 5 bases. The CDR3 has 17 amino acids. V lost 3 bases to trimming and J lost 8 bases, with 25 bases between them. In germline, CDR1 is SNHLY, CDR2 FYNNEI.

The chain employs TRBV19 and TRBJ2-1; possible D gene TRBD2, 6 bases. CDR3 length equals 17 residues. Germline values: CDR1 LNHDA, CDR2 SQIVND (reference sequence). The V end was cut by 10 bases, the J end by 0 bases, with 22 bases between. In DNA, the CDR3 is TGTGCCACGCGGAGACTAGGACTAATAAGCTCCTACAATGAGCAGTTCTTC. As protein: CATRRLGLISSYNEQFF.

The J gene is TRBJ2-2, the V gene TRBV27; the match to TRBD2 covers 13 bases. Germline loops: CDR1 MNHEY, CDR2 SMNVEV (reference sequence). This CDR3 has 15 amino acids. With V trimmed by 5 bases and J by 6 bases, 3 bases remained unmatched. In DNA, the CDR3 is TGTGCCAGCAGTAAACTAGCGGGAGGGCCCGGGGAGCTGTTTTTT. Its protein product is CASSKLAGGPGELFF.

The CDR3 spells CAISRDREKLPYEQYF. For the CDR3, the DNA is TGTGCCATCAGTCGGGACAGGGAAAAACTACCCTACGAGCAGTACTTC. The V and J genes are TRBV10-3 and TRBJ2-7; 9 bases match TRBD1. From germline, CDR1 is ENHRY and CDR2 SYGVKD. This CDR3 spans 16 amino acids. V lost 5 bases, J lost 2 bases, and 10 bases stayed unmatched.